The 29 T cell receptor beta chains below were found in one sample sequenced in a study of blood T cell repertoires in COVID-19 (dated by TCRdb to 2019 to 2021). The receptor library was made with the immunoSEQ multiplex PCR assay. Drawn from immuneACCESS, this table holds only the in-frame rearrangements with V and J called that TCRdb kept. Clones are partly lost; checked studies trace under half to an unresolved V gene and leave the rest unexplained. The sample yields roughly 70,000 clones; approximately 83% were counted once. The leading ten clones occupy approximately 4.1% of the sample. The sample was peripheral blood. The receptor source for this set is a woman aged 60 to 75 with acute or convalescent COVID-19.

The chain couples TRBV5-6 to TRBJ2-7, with 8 bases matching TRBD1. The germline V gene has CDR1 SGHDT and CDR2 YYEEEE. V lost 3 bases to trimming and J lost 5 bases; unmatched junction nucleotides: 4. The CDR3 loop spans 13 amino acids. CDR3 sequence: CASSSDRVHEQYF. CDR3 coding DNA: TGTGCCAGCAGCTCGGACAGGGTCCACGAGCAGTACTTC.

The V call is TRBV3-1 (or the pseudogene TRBV3-2), the J call TRBJ2-3, with D tentatively TRBD2 (7 bases). CDR3 length equals 15 residues. CDR1 is LGHDT, CDR2 YNNKEL, per germline (reference sequence). V was shortened by 3 bases and J by 0 bases, with 10 bases between the two germline ends. The CDR3 is CASSHRGASTDTQYF. In DNA, the CDR3 is TGTGCCAGCAGCCATCGGGGGGCTAGCACAGATACGCAGTATTTT.

The rearrangement uses TRBV6-5 and TRBJ1-1; D is possibly TRBD1 (5 bases). Trimming pared 8 bases from V and 3 bases from J, leaving 16 bases between. The length of the CDR3 is 14 residues. From germline, CDR1 is MNHEY and CDR2 SVGAGI. The CDR3 DNA follows: TGTGCCAGCCAAGATTGGGGCAGACACACTGAAGCTTTCTTT. This sequence encodes CASQDWGRHTEAFF.

V gene TRBV7-4 combines with J gene TRBJ2-7, with TRBD1 matching over 7 bases. This CDR3 is built from 15 residues. Germline CDR1 is SGHVT and CDR2 is SQSDAQ. Germline trimming cut 0 bases from V and 7 bases from J; bases unmatched to any gene: 9. CDR3 in amino acids: CASSLAGDRVWEQYF. For the CDR3, the DNA is TGTGCCAGCAGCTTAGCGGGTGACAGGGTCTGGGAGCAGTACTTC.

The chain has TRBV5-1 and TRBJ1-1; a weak D match, TRBD1 (5 bases). Germline V CDR1 and CDR2: SGHRS, YFSETQ. The CDR3 spans 14 residues. V shed 5 bases and J shed 0 bases, with 11 bases lying between them. The CDR3 spells CASSSGYLNTEAFF. The DNA of the CDR3 is TGCGCCAGCAGTTCAGGGTATCTGAACACTGAAGCTTTCTTT.

This chain joins TRBV9 and TRBJ2-2, with TRBD1 identical over 9 bases. V was pared by 4 bases and J by 5 bases, with 6 bases of the junction left unmatched. The CDR3 is made up of 15 amino acids. Germline values: CDR1 SGDLS, CDR2 YYNGEE. As DNA, the CDR3 is TGTGCCAGCAGCCCCCGACAGGGGGGGACCGGGGAGCTGTTTTTT. It specifies CASSPRQGGTGELFF.

DNA for the CDR3: TGTGCCAGCAGGCGACACGCACAGGGGGCCGAAGGCTACACCTTC. It codes for CASRRHAQGAEGYTF. This chain links TRBV6-4 with TRBJ1-2, with 9 bases that match TRBD1. CDR3 length: 15 amino acids. The V gene end was trimmed by 6 bases and the J gene end by 8 bases; junction bases not matched to a gene: 13. CDR1 and CDR2 (germline): MRHNA, SNTAGT.

The V and J genes are TRBV19 and TRBJ1-6, with TRBD1 identical over 9 bases. CDR1 LNHDA and CDR2 SQIVND come from the germline V gene (reference sequence). The CDR3 is 13 amino acids. The ends lost 9 bases at V and 8 bases at J; junction bases unmatched: 5. CDR3 sequence reads: CASRGQGDSPLHF. CDR3 in DNA: TGTGCCAGCCGGGGACAGGGAGATTCACCCCTCCACTTT.

The chain carries TRBV6-5 and TRBJ2-7; 8 bases align to TRBD2. The CDR3 contains 13 residues. The germline gives CDR1 MNHEY, CDR2 SVGAGI. Trimming at V came to 10 bases and at J to 4 bases, leaving 9 bases not matched to a gene. CDR3 sequence reads: CATQTSGKYEQYF. CDR3 DNA: TGTGCCACCCAAACTAGCGGTAAATACGAGCAGTACTTC.

V is TRBV5-1 and J is TRBJ1-5; D not resolved. CDR3 length: 15 amino acids. Trimming cost V 0 bases and J 6 bases, with 13 bases left between them. Per germline, CDR1 SGHRS and CDR2 YFSETQ. CDR3 DNA sequence: TGCGCCAGCAGCTTGGGCAGTGGGCTCGGTCAGCCCCAGCATTTT. Its protein is CASSLGSGLGQPQHF.

The chain is built from TRBV30 and TRBJ1-2; D may be TRBD1 (6 bases). Trimming stripped 4 bases from V and 6 bases from J, with 18 bases between. The CDR3 has 14 amino acids. The germline CDR1 and CDR2 sequences are GTSNPN and SVGIG (reference sequence). CDR3 sequence: CAWKQGNGWDGYTF. The CDR3 coding sequence is TGTGCCTGGAAACAGGGAAACGGGTGGGATGGCTACACCTTC.

The chain links TRBV19 to TRBJ1-4, with 12 bases identical to TRBD1. The V gene's germline CDR1 is LNHDA and CDR2 SQIVND (reference sequence). V shed 6 bases and J 10 bases; nucleotides not matched to a gene: 6. The CDR3 loop spans 14 amino acids. As DNA, the CDR3 is TGTGCCAGTAGGACACCGGGACAGGGGGCAAAACTGTTTTTT. As protein: CASRTPGQGAKLFF.

This chain links TRBV19 with TRBJ1-2, with D tentatively TRBD1 (5 bases). The germline V and J ends were trimmed by 5 bases and 11 bases, with 21 bases remaining between them. The CDR3 has 14 residues. The germline CDR1 and CDR2 sequences are LNHDA and SQIVND (reference sequence). The CDR3 DNA reads as TGTGCCAGTAGTGTTCTACAGGCTACCCCGCCTTACACCTTC. Its translation: CASSVLQATPPYTF.

V gene TRBV6-5 combines with J gene TRBJ1-2; 8 positions agree with TRBD1. The V segment lost 6 bases and the J segment 2 bases; nucleotides outside the gene matches: 2. The CDR3 totals 13 residues. CDR1 is MNHEY, CDR2 SVGAGI, per germline. CDR3 protein: CASSRDRNYGYTF. The CDR3 DNA reads TGTGCCAGCAGCCGGGACAGGAACTATGGCTACACCTTC.

The chain uses TRBV6-5 and TRBJ1-4; 7 bases fit TRBD1. CDR1 MNHEY and CDR2 SVGAGI come from the germline V gene. This CDR3 has 15 residues. Unmatched junction bases numbered 12, after V lost 6 bases and J lost 8 bases. The CDR3 spells CASRVTGAKEEKLFF. The CDR3, as DNA: TGTGCCAGCAGAGTTACAGGGGCAAAGGAAGAAAAACTGTTTTTT.

This chain joins TRBV5-1 and TRBJ2-7, with 11 bases fitting TRBD1. The CDR3 is 14 residues long. Germline loops: CDR1 SGHRS, CDR2 YFSETQ. With V trimmed by 5 bases and J by 7 bases, 8 bases remained unmatched. The CDR3 loop reads CASSRRGQGEEQYF. The CDR3 coding sequence is TGCGCCAGCAGTCGACGGGGACAGGGGGAAGAGCAGTACTTC.

The chain combines TRBV27 with TRBJ1-5, with 7 bases fitting TRBD1. Germline CDR1 is MNHEY and CDR2 is SMNVEV (reference sequence). The CDR3 covers 14 residues. Losses at the gene ends were 5 bases for V and 9 bases for J; bases not matched to a gene: 10. CDR3 sequence: CASSPQGYVGPQHF. The DNA for the CDR3 is TGTGCCAGCAGTCCACAGGGGTACGTGGGGCCCCAGCATTTT.

The genes are TRBV6-2 or TRBV6-3 and TRBJ2-3, with a weak D call TRBD1 (7 bases). Per germline, CDR1 MNHEY and CDR2 SVGEGT. The V gene lost 4 bases and the J gene lost 8 bases, with 19 bases spanning the gap. CDR3 length equals 15 residues. The CDR3 loop is CASSFGGGGLRTQYF. The CDR3 coding sequence is TGTGCCAGCAGTTTTGGAGGGGGCGGCCTACGTACGCAGTATTTT.

The J gene is TRBJ2-6, the V gene TRBV2, with D perhaps matching TRBD1 (5 bases). V was shortened by 8 bases and J by 3 bases, with 8 bases between the two germline ends. Germline V gene sequence: CDR1 SNHLY, CDR2 FYNNEI. This CDR3 spans 13 amino acids. CDR3 in amino acids: CASRRVGANVLTF. The CDR3 nucleotides are TGTGCCAGCCGCAGGGTTGGGGCCAACGTCCTGACTTTC. Full variable domain (outside the CDR3, taken from reference TRBV2 and TRBJ2-6): EPEVTQTPSHQVTQMGQEVILRCVPISNHLYFYWYRQILGQKVEFLVSFYNNEISEKSEIFDDQFSVERPDGSNFTLKIRSTKLEDSAMYFCASRRVGANVLTFGAGSRLTVL.

This clone was observed a single time. V and J are TRBV7-2 and TRBJ2-1; D is possibly TRBD2 (5 bases). The CDR3 is 14 residues long. CDR1 SGHTA and CDR2 FQGNSA come from the germline V gene. V was cut by 5 bases and J by 0 bases, with 8 bases left in between. The DNA of the CDR3 is TGTGCCAGCAGCCGCGGACTCTCCTACAATGAGCAGTTCTTC. Its protein product is CASSRGLSYNEQFF. Filled out from reference TRBV7-2 and TRBJ2-1, the complete variable domain reads GAGVSQSPSNKVTEKGKDVELRCDPISGHTALYWYRQSLGQGLEFLIYFQGNSAPDKSGLPSDRFSAERTGGSVSTLTIQRTQQEDSAVYLCASSRGLSYNEQFFGPGTRLTVL.

This chain joins TRBV25-1 and TRBJ1-2; a possible D gene is TRBD1 (5 bases). Per the germline V gene, CDR1 is MGHDK and CDR2 is SYGVNS. The V gene lost 7 bases and the J gene lost 1 base, with 13 bases spanning the gap. This CDR3 spans 14 amino acids. This CDR3 is CASKSDTNNYGYTF. The CDR3 coding sequence is TGTGCCAGCAAATCGGACACAAATAACTATGGCTACACCTTC.

J is TRBJ1-1 and V is TRBV5-4; D may be TRBD1 (6 bases). This CDR3 is built from 14 residues. With 1 base removed from V and 5 bases from J, the gap between germline ends came to 12 bases. Germline loops: CDR1 SGHNT, CDR2 YYREEE (reference sequence). This CDR3 is CASSLRRGGTEAFF. CDR3 bases: TGTGCCAGCAGCTTGAGAAGGGGGGGGACTGAAGCTTTCTTT. The full variable domain, with the rest looked up from reference TRBV5-4 and TRBJ1-1, is ETGVTQSPTHLIKTRGQQVTLRCSSQSGHNTVSWYQQALGQGPQFIFQYYREEENGRGNFPPRFSGLQFPNYSSELNVNALELDDSALYLCASSLRRGGTEAFFGQGTRLTVV.

This chain connects TRBV6-6 to TRBJ1-5; a possible D gene is TRBD1 (6 bases). This CDR3 contains 16 residues. V shed 6 bases and J shed 4 bases, with 19 bases lying between them. Germline V gene lookup returns CDR1 MNHNY and CDR2 SVGAGI (reference sequence). The CDR3 region is CASRSEDSRLNQPQHF. Here the CDR3 DNA reads TGTGCCAGCAGGTCAGAGGACAGCAGACTTAATCAGCCCCAGCATTTT.

The gene calls are TRBV7-2 and TRBJ1-1; the D gene is possibly TRBD1 (6 bases). The CDR3 is made up of 16 amino acids. Germline lookup yields CDR1 SGHTA and CDR2 FQGNSA. V lost 1 base and J 2 bases, leaving 14 bases between the germline ends. CDR3 DNA sequence: TGTGCCAGCAGCTTAGGGCGGGGGGGCTTAAACACTGAAGCTTTCTTT. Translating it yields CASSLGRGGLNTEAFF.

This chain uses TRBV9 with TRBJ1-5; 9 positions match TRBD1. CDR1 is SGDLS and CDR2 is YYNGEE in the germline V gene. CDR3 length equals 14 residues. The J segment lost 7 bases and the V segment lost 3 bases, leaving 5 bases of the junction unmatched. The CDR3 coding sequence is TGTGCCAGCAGCGCCGGGACAGGGATACAGCCCCAGCATTTT. Its translation is CASSAGTGIQPQHF.

The chain joins TRBV18 to TRBJ1-2; D call uncertain. Germline CDR1 reads KGHSH; CDR2 reads LQKENI. V lost 5 bases and J lost 1, with 5 bases in between. CDR3 length equals 12 residues. This CDR3 reads CASSSVNYGYTF. DNA for the CDR3: TGTGCCAGCTCATCTGTTAACTATGGCTACACCTTC.

V usage is TRBV5-5 and J usage is TRBJ2-1, with a possible D match to TRBD1 (6 bases). CDR1 and CDR2 from the germline V gene are SGHKS and YYEKEE (reference sequence). Trimming shortened V by 4 bases and J by 6 bases, and 14 bases separated the two germline ends. This CDR3 has 14 amino acids. CDR3 amino acids: CASSRLLGANEQFF. Written as DNA, the CDR3 is TGTGCCAGCAGCCGACTGTTGGGGGCCAATGAGCAGTTCTTC.

The V call is TRBV30, the J call TRBJ1-6, with 9 bases lining up with TRBD1. The CDR3 totals 16 residues. The V and J ends lost 3 bases and 9 bases, in that order; junction bases with no gene match: 12. Per the germline V gene, CDR1 is GTSNPN and CDR2 is SVGIG (reference sequence). The CDR3 spells CAWRAPSGQGISPLHF. The CDR3 DNA reads as TGTGCCTGGAGGGCCCCCTCGGGACAGGGTATTTCACCCCTCCACTTT.

The chain has TRBV10-2 and TRBJ1-1; 10 bases map to TRBD1. CDR1 and CDR2 from the germline V gene are WSHSY and SAAADI. The CDR3 runs 15 residues. V shed 6 bases, J shed 3 bases, and the junction held 7 bases outside the gene matches. The CDR3 here is CASRTTGGRYTEAFF. CDR3 coding DNA: TGCGCCAGCAGAACGACAGGGGGCCGATACACTGAAGCTTTCTTT.